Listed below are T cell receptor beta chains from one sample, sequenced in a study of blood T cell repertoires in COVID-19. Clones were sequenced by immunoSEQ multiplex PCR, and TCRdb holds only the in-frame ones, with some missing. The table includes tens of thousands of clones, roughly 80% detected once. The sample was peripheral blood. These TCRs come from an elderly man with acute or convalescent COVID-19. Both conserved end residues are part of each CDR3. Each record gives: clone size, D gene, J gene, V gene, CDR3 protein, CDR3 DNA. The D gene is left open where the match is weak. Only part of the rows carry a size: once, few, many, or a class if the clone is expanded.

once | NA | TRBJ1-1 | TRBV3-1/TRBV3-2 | CASSRSQGNTEAFF | TGTGCCAGCAGCCGATCACAGGGTAACACTGAAGCTTTCTTT
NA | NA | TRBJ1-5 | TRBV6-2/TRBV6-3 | CASSYSRGIGDQPQHF | TGTGCCAGCAGTTACTCGAGAGGGATCGGCGATCAGCCCCAGCATTTT
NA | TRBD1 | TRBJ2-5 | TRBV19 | CAAGQGDGTQYF | TGTGCCGCAGGACAGGGGGATGGTACCCAGTACTTC
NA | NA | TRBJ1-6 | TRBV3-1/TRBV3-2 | CASSAGADNSPLHF | TGTGCCAGCAGCGCGGGCGCCGATAATTCACCCCTCCACTTT
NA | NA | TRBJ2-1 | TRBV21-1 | CASSKGQGDEQFF | TGTGCCAGCAGCAAAGGACAGGGCGATGAGCAGTTCTTC
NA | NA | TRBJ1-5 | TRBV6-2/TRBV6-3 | CASSYSQGGNQPQHF | TGTGCCAGCAGTTACTCGCAAGGGGGCAATCAGCCCCAGCATTTT
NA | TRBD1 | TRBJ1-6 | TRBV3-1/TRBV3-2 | CASSQGQNSPLHF | TGTGCCAGCAGCCAGGGACAGAATTCACCCCTCCACTTT
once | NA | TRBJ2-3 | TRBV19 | CASAGEWTDTQYF | TGTGCCAGTGCTGGAGAATGGACAGATACGCAGTATTTT
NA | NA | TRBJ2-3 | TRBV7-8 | CASSGGAAGGYTQYF | TGTGCCAGCAGCGGGGGGGCCGCGGGTGGGTATACGCAGTATTTT
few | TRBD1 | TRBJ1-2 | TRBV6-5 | CASSPGTGDHGYTF | TGTGCCAGCAGCCCGGGGACAGGGGATCATGGCTACACCTTC
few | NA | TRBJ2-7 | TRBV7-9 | CASTNGGPSYEQYF | TGTGCCAGCACCAACGGGGGACCCTCCTACGAGCAGTACTTC
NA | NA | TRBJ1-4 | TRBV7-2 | CASSSRVNHNEKLFF | TGTGCCAGCAGCTCCCGCGTAAACCATAATGAAAAACTGTTTTTT
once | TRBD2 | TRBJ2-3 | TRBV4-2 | CASSPTGTRKGGTDTQYF | TGTGCCAGCAGCCCGACCGGGACTAGAAAAGGGGGCACAGATACGCAGTATTTT
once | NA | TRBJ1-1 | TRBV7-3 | CASSPRGGDTEAFF | TGTGCCAGCAGCCCGAGGGGAGGGGACACTGAAGCTTTCTTT
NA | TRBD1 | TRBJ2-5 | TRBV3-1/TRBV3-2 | CASRRRTGNSQETQYF | TGTGCCAGCAGGCGAAGGACAGGGAATTCCCAAGAGACCCAGTACTTC
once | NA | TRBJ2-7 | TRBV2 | CASSEEVMGAYEQYF | TGTGCCAGCAGTGAGGAGGTTATGGGAGCCTACGAGCAGTACTTC
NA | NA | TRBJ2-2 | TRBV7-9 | CATTGGGNTGELFF | TGTGCCACCACCGGCGGGGGCAACACCGGGGAGCTGTTTTTT
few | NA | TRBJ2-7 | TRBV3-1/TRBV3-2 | CASSPREGAHEQYF | TGTGCCAGCAGCCCCCGGGAGGGGGCCCACGAGCAGTACTTC
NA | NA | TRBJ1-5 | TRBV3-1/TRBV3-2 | CASSQAGSAQPQHF | TGTGCCAGCAGCCAAGCCGGGAGTGCTCAGCCCCAGCATTTT
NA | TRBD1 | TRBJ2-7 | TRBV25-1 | CASEAEDRGSYEQYF | TGTGCCAGCGAGGCGGAAGACAGGGGCTCCTACGAGCAGTACTTC
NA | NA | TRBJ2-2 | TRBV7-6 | CASSLGATNTGELFF | TGTGCCAGCAGCTTAGGTGCGACGAACACCGGGGAGCTGTTTTTT
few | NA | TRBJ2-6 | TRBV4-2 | CASSQATSRSGANVLTF | TGTGCCAGCAGCCAAGCTACCTCTCGCTCTGGGGCCAACGTCCTGACTTTC